This is a list of T cell receptor beta chains from one sample in a study of T cells in localized non-small cell lung cancer. This table comes from immunoSEQ multiplex PCR, and its TCRdb copy is limited to in-frame clones, with some not included. Of 1,700 or so clones listed, more than 15% are singletons. Sequences were derived from normal lung tissue next to the tumor, sampled before any cancer treatment. All receptors derive from a man aged 40 to 75 with stage II squamous cell lung carcinoma. Each CDR3 is given with its conserved first and last residue. Fields, in order: D gene, J gene, clone size, V gene, CDR3 DNA, CDR3 protein. D genes are given only for firm matches. Clone size is not always given. Where it is, it says once, few, many or a class for expanded clones.

d_call: TRBD1
j_call: TRBJ2-7
clone_size: -
v_call: TRBV19
cdr3_nt: TGTGCCAGCACGGACAGGGAAACGGGCGAGCAGTACTTC
cdr3_aa: CASTDRETGEQYF

d_call: -
j_call: TRBJ2-3
clone_size: medium-sized
v_call: TRBV6-8
cdr3_nt: TGTGCCATCAGACCCGGTCAAGGGGAGGATACGCAGTATTTT
cdr3_aa: CAIRPGQGEDTQYF

d_call: -
j_call: TRBJ1-5
clone_size: few
v_call: TRBV6-8
cdr3_nt: TGTGCCAGCAGCCCACTCTCCGGGCCCCCTTCCTCCTTTAGCAATCAGCCCCAGCATTTT
cdr3_aa: CASSPLSGPPSSFSNQPQHF

d_call: -
j_call: TRBJ2-7
clone_size: -
v_call: TRBV14
cdr3_nt: TGTGCCAGCAGCCAAGACGGGGCAGGGGGGGTGTACGAGCAGTACTTC
cdr3_aa: CASSQDGAGGVYEQYF

d_call: -
j_call: TRBJ2-2
clone_size: -
v_call: TRBV19
cdr3_nt: TGTGCCAGTGCCCTAGGGGGGCAGAACACCGGGGAGCTGTTTTTT
cdr3_aa: CASALGGQNTGELFF

d_call: -
j_call: TRBJ2-1
clone_size: medium-sized
v_call: TRBV6-8
cdr3_nt: TGTGCCAGCAGTCGGGATTGGGCATCGGAGCAGTTCTTC
cdr3_aa: CASSRDWASEQFF

d_call: TRBD1
j_call: TRBJ1-2
clone_size: large
v_call: TRBV30
cdr3_nt: TGTGCCTGGAGTGGGGGCCAGGGGGCTAGCTATGGCTACACCTTC
cdr3_aa: CAWSGGQGASYGYTF

d_call: TRBD1
j_call: TRBJ2-3
clone_size: -
v_call: TRBV6-8
cdr3_nt: TGTGCCAGCAGTTATGGGACAGGGGCGAGCACAGATACGCAGTATTTT
cdr3_aa: CASSYGTGASTDTQYF

d_call: -
j_call: TRBJ2-1
clone_size: few
v_call: TRBV6-8
cdr3_nt: TGTGCCAGCAGCCCTAAGGGCAGGGGGGACAATGAGCAGTTCTTC
cdr3_aa: CASSPKGRGDNEQFF

d_call: TRBD1
j_call: TRBJ2-1
clone_size: few
v_call: TRBV11-3
cdr3_nt: TGTGCCAGCAGCCACCTGGGAGCGGGACAGGGTTTCAGGGAGCAGTTCTTC
cdr3_aa: CASSHLGAGQGFREQFF

d_call: TRBD2
j_call: TRBJ2-1
clone_size: -
v_call: TRBV6-8
cdr3_nt: TGTGCCAGCAGGACGAGTAGCGGGAGCTGGGGTGAGCAGTTCTTC
cdr3_aa: CASRTSSGSWGEQFF

d_call: TRBD2
j_call: TRBJ2-1
clone_size: -
v_call: TRBV29-1
cdr3_nt: TGCAGCGCTGGTCAGTCTAGCGGGGGGGGTGAGCAGTTCTTC
cdr3_aa: CSAGQSSGGGEQFF

d_call: -
j_call: TRBJ2-7
clone_size: -
v_call: TRBV6-8
cdr3_nt: TGTGCCAGCAGTTACGAGGTCTACGAGCAGTACTTC
cdr3_aa: CASSYEVYEQYF

d_call: -
j_call: TRBJ1-2
clone_size: few
v_call: TRBV28
cdr3_nt: TGTGCCAGCAGTTTAGGTCACGCCAGCTACTATGGCTACACCTTC
cdr3_aa: CASSLGHASYYGYTF

d_call: -
j_call: TRBJ2-1
clone_size: -
v_call: TRBV18
cdr3_nt: TGTGCCAGCTCACCTACCGGGTCAGACGGGGTTGAGCAGTTCTTC
cdr3_aa: CASSPTGSDGVEQFF

d_call: TRBD1
j_call: TRBJ1-3
clone_size: few
v_call: TRBV9
cdr3_nt: TGTGCCAGCATCGAATGGGACAGGGGGCATAATGGAAACACCATATATTTT
cdr3_aa: CASIEWDRGHNGNTIYF

d_call: -
j_call: TRBJ1-1
clone_size: -
v_call: TRBV12-2
cdr3_nt: TGTGCCAGTCGCAGGGGCCAGGACCTCATGAACACTGAAGCTTTCTTT
cdr3_aa: CASRRGQDLMNTEAFF

d_call: -
j_call: TRBJ1-5
clone_size: few
v_call: TRBV18
cdr3_nt: TGTGCCAGCTCACAGAGTGTGCTCGGTCGGAGGAATCAGCCCCAGCATTTT
cdr3_aa: CASSQSVLGRRNQPQHF

d_call: -
j_call: TRBJ1-5
clone_size: few
v_call: TRBV6-8
cdr3_nt: TGTGCCAGCAGTTACCGTCCCGGGTGGCAGCCCCAGCATTTT
cdr3_aa: CASSYRPGWQPQHF

d_call: -
j_call: TRBJ2-3
clone_size: few
v_call: TRBV6-8
cdr3_nt: TGTGCCAGCACGGGGAGTCCTCACACAGATACGCAGTATTTT
cdr3_aa: CASTGSPHTDTQYF

d_call: -
j_call: TRBJ1-4
clone_size: few
v_call: TRBV7-2
cdr3_nt: TGTGCCAGCAGCTTAGGGAACGGTGAAAAACTGTTTTTT
cdr3_aa: CASSLGNGEKLFF

d_call: -
j_call: TRBJ2-2
clone_size: few
v_call: TRBV28
cdr3_nt: TGTGCCAGCAGTTTAGGGTCGGGGCGCGGGGAGCTGTTTTTT
cdr3_aa: CASSLGSGRGELFF

d_call: TRBD2
j_call: TRBJ2-1
clone_size: few
v_call: TRBV6-8
cdr3_nt: TGTGCCATCAGGGGACTAGCGGACAATGAGCAGTTCTTC
cdr3_aa: CAIRGLADNEQFF

d_call: -
j_call: TRBJ1-3
clone_size: few
v_call: TRBV7-2
cdr3_nt: TGTGCCAGCAGTGAGGGCTCTGGAAACACCATATATTTT
cdr3_aa: CASSEGSGNTIYF

d_call: -
j_call: TRBJ1-1
clone_size: -
v_call: TRBV30
cdr3_nt: TGTGCCTGGAGTGTAGTCAGGAACACTGAAGCTTTCTTT
cdr3_aa: CAWSVVRNTEAFF

d_call: -
j_call: TRBJ2-1
clone_size: few
v_call: TRBV30
cdr3_nt: TGTGCCTGGGGCTCGGAGGGCAATGAGCAGTTCTTC
cdr3_aa: CAWGSEGNEQFF

d_call: TRBD1
j_call: TRBJ1-5
clone_size: -
v_call: TRBV6-8
cdr3_nt: TGTGCCAGCAGGCTCCAGGGGGCTCGGCCCCAGCATTTT
cdr3_aa: CASRLQGARPQHF

d_call: -
j_call: TRBJ1-2
clone_size: -
v_call: TRBV19
cdr3_nt: TGTGCCAGTAGTATAGATTCGGGGACGGGAATTTTTGGCTACACCTTC
cdr3_aa: CASSIDSGTGIFGYTF

d_call: TRBD2
j_call: TRBJ2-1
clone_size: -
v_call: TRBV29-1
cdr3_nt: TGCAGCGTTGCTATAGCGGGCGTCCTCAGTGAGCAGTTCTTC
cdr3_aa: CSVAIAGVLSEQFF

d_call: TRBD2
j_call: TRBJ2-1
clone_size: few
v_call: TRBV28
cdr3_nt: TGTGCCAGCAGCCGGCTAGCGGGAGGTTCCAATGAGCAGTTCTTC
cdr3_aa: CASSRLAGGSNEQFF

d_call: TRBD2
j_call: TRBJ2-3
clone_size: -
v_call: TRBV28
cdr3_nt: TGTGCCAGCAGTTTATATGTAGCGGGAGTAACGAATACGCAGTATTTT
cdr3_aa: CASSLYVAGVTNTQYF

d_call: -
j_call: TRBJ2-7
clone_size: -
v_call: TRBV6-8
cdr3_nt: TGTGCCAGCACCCCCCCTTGGGGGCAGGGGACCTACGAGCAGTACTTC
cdr3_aa: CASTPPWGQGTYEQYF

d_call: -
j_call: TRBJ2-7
clone_size: few
v_call: TRBV6-8
cdr3_nt: TGTGCCAGCAGTTACGCGGGAAGTACCGACTACGAGCAGTACTTC
cdr3_aa: CASSYAGSTDYEQYF

d_call: TRBD1
j_call: TRBJ1-4
clone_size: -
v_call: TRBV5-1
cdr3_nt: TGCGCCAGCAGCCCAAGGGACAGCAAAGAAGATGAAAAACTGTTTTTT
cdr3_aa: CASSPRDSKEDEKLFF

d_call: TRBD2
j_call: TRBJ2-7
clone_size: -
v_call: TRBV30
cdr3_nt: TGTGCCTGGAGTGTTGAGCGGGGGGGCTTTTTCTCCTACGAGCAGTACTTC
cdr3_aa: CAWSVERGGFFSYEQYF

d_call: -
j_call: TRBJ2-3
clone_size: few
v_call: TRBV5-1
cdr3_nt: TGCGCCAGCAGCCCCGGACAGTCATACACAGATACGCAGTATTTT
cdr3_aa: CASSPGQSYTDTQYF